One TCR beta chain is described in this entry. The target of this receptor is not known. The input lacks base qualities; no much larger clone sits a single base away. Blood samples were collected up to 4 times in the first month after transplant and then at least monthly when available. From the cysteine up to the phenylalanine, the CDR3 has a length of 19 residues. The only DNA kept is the CDR3, 57 bases in frame from the first base. Compared with germline, V lacks 1 base and J lacks 3 bases; bases without a gene match: 17. According to the germline V gene (reference sequence), CDR1 reads LNHDA and CDR2 reads SQIVND. This sample is drawn from a study of graft-versus-host responses after intestinal transplantation (dated by TCRdb to about 2021). For the study in its entirety: The transplants that recipients received were multivisceral, liver-intestinal, or isolated intestinal. Every recipient was given anti-thymocyte globulin induction, followed by around three years of maintenance tacrolimus and steroids. After intestinal transplantation, graft-versus-host and host-versus-graft alloreactive T cell clones were followed in the graft, circulation and bone marrow using bulk TCR-beta CDR3 sequencing. To identify alloreactive clones, pre-transplant mixed lymphocyte reaction products were sequenced and compared with unstimulated pre-transplant donor and recipient T cells. A cohort of about 25 intestinal transplant recipients, including one retransplant, was enrolled, and a few patients lacking pretransplant specimens were excluded. Donor T cell macrochimerism was defined as a peak of at least 4% donor T cells among recipient peripheral blood mononuclear cells. Samples from a few later patients were sequenced in-house on an Illumina MiSeq with MiXCR processing rather than by the commercial service. Results the study describes overall, beyond this receptor: GvH clones turned up in recipient bone marrow, with some appearing earlier in ileal mucosa or blood, a pattern consistent with an intestinal mucosal origin. Early after transplant, peak levels of circulating GvH clones were associated with declines in HvG clones. The conclusions were limited by the relatively low number and heterogeneity of the intestinal transplant patients. In patients with donor T cell macrochimerism, the allografts had high GvH to HvG T cell clonal ratios.

Library preparation used the immunoSEQ multiplex PCR assay. For most patients, genomic DNA was subjected to high-throughput TCR-beta CDR3 sequencing by Adaptive Biotechnologies. In the original analysis: Adaptive's ImmunoSEQ software supplied the TCR sequencing data for around 19 patients, while MiXCR and VDJtools were used to process a few other patients. CDR3 nucleotide sequences shared by donor and recipient were removed because the origin of these sequences could not be assigned. To be classed as alloreactive, a clone needed at least 2-fold expansion over unstimulated cells and a minimum CFSE-low frequency of 0.002% (template counts) or 0.001% (read counts). Mappable clones were those detected in sequenced pre-transplant spleen, lymph node, or MLR CFSE-low populations of the donor or recipient. The cumulative frequency of alloreactive clones was calculated as a percentage of all sequences, weighted by copy number. TCRdb stores this immuneACCESS table with in-frame sequences only. Part of the clones is absent; in the studies checked, under half of the shortfall reflects unresolved V genes, and no reason is known for the rest. V and J calls and clone size follow that table, whereas D and trimming were derived from the DNA. This sample gives 80,000 or so clones in total; 92% of them show up just once. The top ten clonotypes cover 0.55% to 0.75% of the sample.

The sequences come from PBMCs, collected 98 days after intestinal transplantation. The clonotype comes from a human patient who received an intestinal transplant, so some T cells may come from the graft donor. The chain is assembled from TRBV19 and TRBJ2-5; TRBD1 matches 7 bases in the middle. The CDR3 region reads CASSIVMSWGRGSEETQYF. The nucleotide sequence reads as follows: TGTGCCAGTAGTATAGTGATGTCGTGGGGCAGGGGGTCGGAAGAGACCCAGTACTTC.